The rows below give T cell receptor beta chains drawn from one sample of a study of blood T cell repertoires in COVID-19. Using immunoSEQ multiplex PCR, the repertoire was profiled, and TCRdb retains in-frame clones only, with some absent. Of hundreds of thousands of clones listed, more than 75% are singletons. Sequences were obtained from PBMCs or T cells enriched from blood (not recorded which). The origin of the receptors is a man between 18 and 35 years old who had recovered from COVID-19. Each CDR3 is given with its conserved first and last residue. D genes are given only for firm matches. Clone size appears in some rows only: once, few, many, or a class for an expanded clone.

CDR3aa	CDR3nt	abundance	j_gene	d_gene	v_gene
CATATESQETQYF	TGTGCCACAGCGACAGAATCCCAAGAGACCCAGTACTTC	.	TRBJ2-5	.	TRBV24-1
CASSHTGVYGYTF	TGTGCCAGCAGTCACACAGGGGTCTATGGCTACACCTTC	.	TRBJ1-2	TRBD1	TRBV12-3/TRBV12-4
CASRRDTYQPQHF	TGTGCCAGCAGGAGGGACACTTATCAGCCCCAGCATTTT	once	TRBJ1-5	.	TRBV28
CASSPRTGYGDEQFF	TGCGCCAGCAGCCCCCGGACAGGCTACGGGGATGAGCAGTTCTTC	.	TRBJ2-1	TRBD1	TRBV4-1
CASSLGRRTEAFF	TGTGCCAGCAGTTTGGGTCGGCGGACTGAAGCTTTCTTT	.	TRBJ1-1	.	TRBV12-3/TRBV12-4
CASSDGRLAGIETQYF	TGTGCCAGCAGCGACGGACGACTAGCGGGGATAGAGACCCAGTACTTC	.	TRBJ2-5	TRBD2	TRBV9
CASSFSPSGSTGELFF	TGCGCCAGCAGCTTTTCCCCGTCCGGGAGCACCGGGGAGCTGTTTTTT	few	TRBJ2-2	.	TRBV5-1
CASSPMSGGSYNEQFF	TGCGCCAGCAGCCCTATGTCGGGAGGCTCATACAATGAGCAGTTCTTC	.	TRBJ2-1	TRBD2	TRBV4-1
CASSPITGSTNEKLFF	TGTGCCAGCTCACCAATCACAGGATCAACTAATGAAAAACTGTTTTTT	.	TRBJ1-4	.	TRBV18
CASSGEQGLLTEAFF	TGTGCCAGCAGCGGCGAACAGGGTCTTTTAACTGAAGCTTTCTTT	once	TRBJ1-1	.	TRBV5-6
CASSQDAQGPAQHF	TGTGCCAGCAGCCAAGACGCCCAGGGGCCGGCCCAGCATTTT	few	TRBJ1-5	.	TRBV4-2
CTSHRGTSGTQTYNEQFF	TGCACCAGCCACAGAGGGACTAGCGGGACTCAGACCTACAATGAGCAGTTCTTC	.	TRBJ2-1	.	TRBV1
CASSLAGGPSSYEQYF	TGTGCCAGCAGCTTAGCGGGGGGGCCCAGCTCCTACGAGCAGTACTTC	.	TRBJ2-7	.	TRBV7-9
CASSHQNERNAEAFF	TGTGCCAGCTCACACCAGAATGAGCGAAACGCTGAAGCTTTCTTT	.	TRBJ1-1	.	TRBV18
CASSSRGPGTEAFF	TGTGCCAGCAGCTCCAGGGGGCCGGGCACTGAAGCTTTCTTT	.	TRBJ1-1	TRBD1	TRBV7-6
CASTQTERNTIYF	TGTGCCAGCACCCAGACAGAAAGAAACACCATATATTTT	.	TRBJ1-3	.	TRBV7-2
CASSDGTSGYEQYF	TGTGCCAGCAGCGACGGGACTAGCGGCTACGAGCAGTACTTC	few	TRBJ2-7	TRBD2	TRBV7-9
CASSNAATGNTEAFF	TGTGCCAGCAGCAACGCCGCGACAGGGAACACTGAAGCTTTCTTT	once	TRBJ1-1	.	TRBV11-2
CASSRDGNQPQHF	TGTGCCAGCAGTCGAGACGGGAATCAGCCCCAGCATTTT	.	TRBJ1-5	.	TRBV11-3
CASSQMQGAATEAFF	TGTGCCAGCTCGCAGATGCAGGGGGCTGCCACTGAAGCTTTCTTT	.	TRBJ1-1	TRBD1	TRBV18
CATSGSSGAYNEQFF	TGTGCCACCAGTGGTAGTAGCGGGGCTTACAATGAGCAGTTCTTC	.	TRBJ2-1	TRBD2	TRBV24-1
CASSLPSPGELFF	TGCGCCAGCAGCTTGCCTAGCCCCGGGGAGCTGTTTTTT	.	TRBJ2-2	.	TRBV5-1
CATSDSTNPGQGGYYGYTF	TGTGCCACCAGTGATTCTACAAACCCGGGACAGGGGGGATACTATGGCTACACCTTC	.	TRBJ1-2	TRBD1	TRBV24-1
CATSRGGPQETQYF	TGTGCCACCAGCAGAGGGGGGCCCCAAGAGACCCAGTACTTC	.	TRBJ2-5	.	TRBV15
CASTIGFDTGPDYGYTF	TGCGCCAGCACCATCGGGTTTGATACAGGGCCTGACTATGGCTACACCTTC	.	TRBJ1-2	.	TRBV5-1
CASTLTQGYSGGNTGELFF	TGTGCCAGTACCCTAACCCAGGGATATAGCGGGGGGAACACCGGGGAGCTGTTTTTT	.	TRBJ2-2	TRBD2	TRBV19
CASSLQPSGQETQYF	TGTGCCAGCAGCCTCCAGCCTAGCGGCCAAGAGACCCAGTACTTC	.	TRBJ2-5	TRBD2	TRBV7-3
CASSNSGGETQYF	TGTGCCAGTAGTAATAGCGGGGGCGAGACCCAGTACTTC	.	TRBJ2-5	TRBD2	TRBV19
CASSVAQGETEAFF	TGTGCCAGCAGTGTTGCCCAGGGTGAGACTGAAGCTTTCTTT	.	TRBJ1-1	.	TRBV25-1
CASSFDPSGHNEQFF	TGTGCCAGCAGCTTTGATCCTAGCGGCCACAATGAGCAGTTCTTC	.	TRBJ2-1	TRBD2	TRBV7-9
CASSAPGQGPYGYTF	TGTGCCAGCAGCGCTCCGGGACAGGGGCCCTATGGCTACACCTTC	.	TRBJ1-2	TRBD1	TRBV5-5
CAVGVDNQPQHF	TGTGCTGTAGGGGTGGACAATCAGCCCCAGCATTTT	.	TRBJ1-5	.	TRBV30
CASSQLRGPEQYF	TGTGCCAGCAGCCAACTGAGGGGGCCCGAGCAGTACTTC	.	TRBJ2-7	TRBD1	TRBV3-1/TRBV3-2
CASQDRRTGELFF	TGTGCCAGTCAGGACAGGAGAACCGGGGAGCTGTTTTTT	.	TRBJ2-2	TRBD1	TRBV19
CSVVGVRGYTF	TGCAGCGTTGTAGGAGTTCGCGGCTACACCTTC	.	TRBJ1-2	.	TRBV29-1
CASSTGLAGSYEQYF	TGCGCCAGCAGCACCGGACTAGCGGGGTCCTACGAGCAGTACTTC	.	TRBJ2-7	TRBD2	TRBV10-2
CAISEFSDYDNYGYTF	TGTGCCATCAGTGAGTTTTCAGACTACGATAACTATGGCTACACCTTC	.	TRBJ1-2	.	TRBV10-3
CASSLLGGRQTSYEQYF	TGTGCCAGCAGTTTATTGGGGGGACGCCAAACCTCCTACGAGCAGTACTTC	few	TRBJ2-7	.	TRBV27
CASTRGEYGYTF	TGTGCCAGCACCCGGGGGGAATATGGCTACACCTTC	.	TRBJ1-2	.	TRBV12-3/TRBV12-4
CASSQDREGEKLFF	TGTGCCAGCAGCCAGGACAGGGAGGGTGAAAAACTGTTTTTT	.	TRBJ1-4	TRBD1	TRBV6-5
CASSPTDRTNYGYTF	TGTGCCAGCAGCCCAACAGACAGGACGAACTATGGCTACACCTTC	.	TRBJ1-2	.	TRBV5-8
CASSHLSGNNEQFF	TGTGCCAGTAGCCACCTTAGCGGAAACAATGAGCAGTTCTTC	once	TRBJ2-1	.	TRBV19
CASSQLGGSGTEAFF	TGTGCCAGCAGCCAATTGGGGGGGTCGGGGACTGAAGCTTTCTTT	.	TRBJ1-1	.	TRBV3-1/TRBV3-2
CASSPRDRVGEQYF	TGTGCCAGCAGTCCGCGGGACAGGGTGGGGGAGCAGTACTTC	.	TRBJ2-7	TRBD1	TRBV28
CASSWNRQGNSPLHF	TGTGCCAGCAGTTGGAACAGGCAAGGTAATTCACCCCTCCACTTT	.	TRBJ1-6	.	TRBV7-2
CASSLVGLASGELFF	TGCGCCAGCAGCTTGGTGGGACTAGCGTCCGGGGAGCTGTTTTTT	.	TRBJ2-2	TRBD2	TRBV5-1
CASSATDYGYTF	TGTGCCAGCAGCGCAACGGACTATGGCTACACCTTC	once	TRBJ1-2	.	TRBV11-2
CASSQVHAGTYGYTF	TGTGCCAGCAGCCAAGTCCATGCGGGAACCTATGGCTACACCTTC	once	TRBJ1-2	.	TRBV3-1/TRBV3-2
CASSEQMNRGSGYTF	TGTGCCAGCAGTGAACAAATGAACAGGGGATCTGGCTACACCTTC	.	TRBJ1-2	TRBD1	TRBV2
CASSEGLFASNSGNTIYF	TGTGCCAGCAGTGAAGGCCTCTTCGCGAGCAACTCTGGAAACACCATATATTTT	.	TRBJ1-3	.	TRBV6-1
CASSLSGGRSFTDTQYF	TGTGCCAGCAGCTTATCTGGCGGGAGGTCCTTCACAGATACGCAGTATTTT	.	TRBJ2-3	TRBD2	TRBV7-9
CASSLFGAYEQYF	TGTGCCAGCAGTTTATTCGGGGCCTACGAGCAGTACTTC	.	TRBJ2-7	.	TRBV27
CASSQEDSPQETQYF	TGCGCCAGCAGCCAAGAGGACAGCCCGCAAGAGACCCAGTACTTC	.	TRBJ2-5	.	TRBV4-1
CSVEGTSSEQYF	TGCAGCGTTGAAGGGACTAGTAGCGAGCAGTACTTC	.	TRBJ2-7	TRBD2	TRBV29-1
CATSDWTGNNEQFF	TGTGCCACCAGTGATTGGACAGGGAACAATGAGCAGTTCTTC	.	TRBJ2-1	TRBD1	TRBV24-1
CASTLGADSGNTIYF	TGTGCCAGCACCCTAGGGGCAGACTCTGGAAACACCATATATTTT	.	TRBJ1-3	.	TRBV5-4
CASSTRQGKQFF	TGTGCCAGCAGCACCCGGCAGGGAAAGCAGTTCTTC	.	TRBJ2-1	.	TRBV3-1/TRBV3-2
CASSLQGDYGYTF	TGCGCCAGCAGCTTGCAGGGGGACTATGGCTACACCTTC	few	TRBJ1-2	TRBD1	TRBV5-1